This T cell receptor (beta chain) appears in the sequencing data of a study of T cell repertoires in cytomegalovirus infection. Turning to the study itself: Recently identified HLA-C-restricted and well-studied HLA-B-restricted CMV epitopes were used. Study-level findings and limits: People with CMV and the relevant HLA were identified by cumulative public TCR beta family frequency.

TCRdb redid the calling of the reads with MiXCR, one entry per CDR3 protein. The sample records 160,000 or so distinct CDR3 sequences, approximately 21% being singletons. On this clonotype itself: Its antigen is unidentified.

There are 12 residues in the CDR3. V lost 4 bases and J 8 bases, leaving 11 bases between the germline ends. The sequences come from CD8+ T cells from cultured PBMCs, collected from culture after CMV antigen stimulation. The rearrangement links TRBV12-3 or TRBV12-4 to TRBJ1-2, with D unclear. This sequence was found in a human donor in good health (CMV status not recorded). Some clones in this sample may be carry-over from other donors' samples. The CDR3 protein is CASSSSSWGYTF. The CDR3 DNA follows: TGTGCCAGCAGTTCGTCCAGCTGGGGCTACACCTTC.